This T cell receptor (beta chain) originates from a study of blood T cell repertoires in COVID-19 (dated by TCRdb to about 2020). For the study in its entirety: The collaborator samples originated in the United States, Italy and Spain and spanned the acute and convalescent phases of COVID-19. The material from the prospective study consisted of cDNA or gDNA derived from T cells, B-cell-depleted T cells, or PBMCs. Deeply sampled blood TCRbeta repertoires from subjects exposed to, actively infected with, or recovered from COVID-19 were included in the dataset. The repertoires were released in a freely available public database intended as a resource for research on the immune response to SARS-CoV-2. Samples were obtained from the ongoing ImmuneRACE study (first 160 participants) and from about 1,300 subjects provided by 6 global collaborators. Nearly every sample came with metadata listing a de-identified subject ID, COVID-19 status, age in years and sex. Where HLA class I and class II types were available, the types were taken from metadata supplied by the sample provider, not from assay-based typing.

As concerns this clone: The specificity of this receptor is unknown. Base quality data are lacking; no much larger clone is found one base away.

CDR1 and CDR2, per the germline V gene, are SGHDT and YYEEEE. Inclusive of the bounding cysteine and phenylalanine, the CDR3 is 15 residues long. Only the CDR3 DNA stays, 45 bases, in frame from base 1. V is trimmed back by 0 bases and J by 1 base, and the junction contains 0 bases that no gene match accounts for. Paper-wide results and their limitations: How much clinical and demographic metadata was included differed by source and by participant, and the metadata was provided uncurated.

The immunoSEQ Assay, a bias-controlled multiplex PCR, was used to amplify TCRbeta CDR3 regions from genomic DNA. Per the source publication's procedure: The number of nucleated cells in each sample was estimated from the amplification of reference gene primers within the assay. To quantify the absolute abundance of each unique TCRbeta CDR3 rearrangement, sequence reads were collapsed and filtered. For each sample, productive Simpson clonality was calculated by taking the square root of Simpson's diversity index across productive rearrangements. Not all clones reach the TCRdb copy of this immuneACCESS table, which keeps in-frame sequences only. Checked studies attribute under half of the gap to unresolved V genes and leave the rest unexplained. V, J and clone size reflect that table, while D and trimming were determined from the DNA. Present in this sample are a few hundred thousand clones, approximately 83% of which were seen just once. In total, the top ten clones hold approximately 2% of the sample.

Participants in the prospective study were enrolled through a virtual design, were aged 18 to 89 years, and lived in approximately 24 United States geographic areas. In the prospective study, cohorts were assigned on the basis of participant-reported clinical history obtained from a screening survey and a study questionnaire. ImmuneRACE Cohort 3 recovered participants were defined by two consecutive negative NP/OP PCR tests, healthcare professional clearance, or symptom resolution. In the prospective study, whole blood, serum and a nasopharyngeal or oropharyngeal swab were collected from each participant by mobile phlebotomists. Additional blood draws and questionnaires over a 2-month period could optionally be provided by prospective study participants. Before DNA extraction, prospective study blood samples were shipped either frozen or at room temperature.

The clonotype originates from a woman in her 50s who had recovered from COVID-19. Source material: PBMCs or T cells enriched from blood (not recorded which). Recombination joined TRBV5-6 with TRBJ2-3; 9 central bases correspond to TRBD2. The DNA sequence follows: TGTGCCAGCAGCTTGGTAGCGGGAGGCACAGATACGCAGTATTTT. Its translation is CASSLVAGGTDTQYF. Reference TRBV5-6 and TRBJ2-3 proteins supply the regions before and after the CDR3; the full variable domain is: DAGVTQSPTHLIKTRGQQVTLRCSPKSGHDTVSWYQQALGQGPQFIFQYYEEEERQRGNFPDRFSGHQFPNYSSELNVNALLLGDSALYLCASSLVAGGTDTQYFGPGTRLTVL.